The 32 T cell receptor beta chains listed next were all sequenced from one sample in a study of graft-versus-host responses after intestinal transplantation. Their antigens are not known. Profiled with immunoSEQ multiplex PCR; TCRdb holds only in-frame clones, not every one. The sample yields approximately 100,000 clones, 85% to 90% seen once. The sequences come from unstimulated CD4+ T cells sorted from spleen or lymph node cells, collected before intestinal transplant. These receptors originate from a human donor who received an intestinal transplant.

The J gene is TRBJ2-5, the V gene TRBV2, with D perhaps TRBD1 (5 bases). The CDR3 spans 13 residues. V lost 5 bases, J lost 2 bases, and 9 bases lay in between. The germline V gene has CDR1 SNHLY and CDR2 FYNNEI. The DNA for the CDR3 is TGTGCCAGCAGTCTCGACAGTCAAGAGACCCAGTACTTC. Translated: CASSLDSQETQYF. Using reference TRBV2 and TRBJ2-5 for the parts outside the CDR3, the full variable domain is EPEVTQTPSHQVTQMGQEVILRCVPISNHLYFYWYRQILGQKVEFLVSFYNNEISEKSEIFDDQFSVERPDGSNFTLKIRSTKLEDSAMYFCASSLDSQETQYFGPGTRLLVL.

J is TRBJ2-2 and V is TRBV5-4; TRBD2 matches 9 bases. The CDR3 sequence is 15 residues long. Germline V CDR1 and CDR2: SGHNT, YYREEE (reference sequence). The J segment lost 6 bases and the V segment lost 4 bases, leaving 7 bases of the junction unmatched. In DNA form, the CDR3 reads TGTGCCAGCAGCGGGCCAGCTAGCGGGGCCGGGGAGCTGTTTTTT. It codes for CASSGPASGAGELFF. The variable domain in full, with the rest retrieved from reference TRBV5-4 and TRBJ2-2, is ETGVTQSPTHLIKTRGQQVTLRCSSQSGHNTVSWYQQALGQGPQFIFQYYREEENGRGNFPPRFSGLQFPNYSSELNVNALELDDSALYLCASSGPASGAGELFFGEGSRLTVL.

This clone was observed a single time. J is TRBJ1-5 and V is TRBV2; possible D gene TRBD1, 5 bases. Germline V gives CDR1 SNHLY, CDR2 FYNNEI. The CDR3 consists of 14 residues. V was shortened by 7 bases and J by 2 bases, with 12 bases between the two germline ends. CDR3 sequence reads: CASKGDSGNQPQHF. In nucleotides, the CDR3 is TGTGCCAGCAAGGGTGACAGTGGCAATCAGCCCCAGCATTTT.

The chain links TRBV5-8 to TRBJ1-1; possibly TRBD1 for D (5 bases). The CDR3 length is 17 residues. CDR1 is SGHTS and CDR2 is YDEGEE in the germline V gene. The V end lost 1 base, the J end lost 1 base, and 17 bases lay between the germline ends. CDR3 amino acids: CASSLRTLWQPNTEAFF. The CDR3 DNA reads TGTGCCAGCAGCTTGAGGACACTTTGGCAGCCGAACACTGAAGCTTTCTTT.

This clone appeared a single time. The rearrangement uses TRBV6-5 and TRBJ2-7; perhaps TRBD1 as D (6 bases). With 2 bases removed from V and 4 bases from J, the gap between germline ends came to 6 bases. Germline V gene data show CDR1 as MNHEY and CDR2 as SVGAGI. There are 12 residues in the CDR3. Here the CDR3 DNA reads TGTGCCAGCAGTTACCAGGGGTACGAGCAGTACTTC. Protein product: CASSYQGYEQYF.

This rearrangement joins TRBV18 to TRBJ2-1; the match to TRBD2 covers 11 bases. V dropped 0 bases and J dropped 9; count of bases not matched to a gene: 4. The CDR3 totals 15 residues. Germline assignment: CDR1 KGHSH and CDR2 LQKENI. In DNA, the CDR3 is TGTGCCAGCTCACCACCTCCAGGGACTAGCGGTGAGCAGTTCTTC. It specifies CASSPPPGTSGEQFF.

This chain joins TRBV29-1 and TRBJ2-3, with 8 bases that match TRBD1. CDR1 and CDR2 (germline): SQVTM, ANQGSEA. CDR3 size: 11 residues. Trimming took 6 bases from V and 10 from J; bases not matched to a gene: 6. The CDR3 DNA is TGCAGCGTAGGACCGGGACAGGCGCAGTATTTT. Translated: CSVGPGQAQYF.

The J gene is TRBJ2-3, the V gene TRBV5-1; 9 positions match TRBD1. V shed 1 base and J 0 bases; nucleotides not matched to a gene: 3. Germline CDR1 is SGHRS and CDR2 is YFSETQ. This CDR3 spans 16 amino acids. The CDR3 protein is CASSLRDRVSTDTQYF. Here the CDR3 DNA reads TGCGCCAGCAGCTTGCGGGACAGGGTGAGCACAGATACGCAGTATTTT.

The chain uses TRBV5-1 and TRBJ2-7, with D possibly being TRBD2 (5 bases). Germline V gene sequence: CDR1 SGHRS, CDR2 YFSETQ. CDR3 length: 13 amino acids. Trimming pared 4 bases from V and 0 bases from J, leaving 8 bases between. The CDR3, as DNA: TGCGCCAGCAGCCGGACTGACTCCTACGAGCAGTACTTC. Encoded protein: CASSRTDSYEQYF.

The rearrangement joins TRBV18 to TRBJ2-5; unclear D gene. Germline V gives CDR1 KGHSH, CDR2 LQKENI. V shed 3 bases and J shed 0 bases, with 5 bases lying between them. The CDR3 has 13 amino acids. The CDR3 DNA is TGTGCCAGCTCACCTCGGTACCAAGAGACCCAGTACTTC. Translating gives CASSPRYQETQYF. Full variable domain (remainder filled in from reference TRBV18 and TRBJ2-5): NAGVMQNPRHLVRRRGQEARLRCSPMKGHSHVYWYRQLPEEGLKFMVYLQKENIIDESGMPKERFSAEFPKEGPSILRIQQVVRGDSAAYFCASSPRYQETQYFGPGTRLLVL.

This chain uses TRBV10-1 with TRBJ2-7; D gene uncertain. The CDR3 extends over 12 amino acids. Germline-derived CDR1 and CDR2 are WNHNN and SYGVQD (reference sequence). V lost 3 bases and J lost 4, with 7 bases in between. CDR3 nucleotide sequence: TGCGCCAGCAGTGATAATTTATACGAGCAGTACTTC. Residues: CASSDNLYEQYF.

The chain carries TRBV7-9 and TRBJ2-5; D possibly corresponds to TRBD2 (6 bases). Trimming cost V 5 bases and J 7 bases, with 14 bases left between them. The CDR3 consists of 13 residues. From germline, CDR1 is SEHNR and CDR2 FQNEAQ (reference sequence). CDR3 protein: CASSPTVGGTQYF. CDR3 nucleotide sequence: TGTGCCAGCAGCCCAACGGTCGGGGGGACCCAGTACTTC.

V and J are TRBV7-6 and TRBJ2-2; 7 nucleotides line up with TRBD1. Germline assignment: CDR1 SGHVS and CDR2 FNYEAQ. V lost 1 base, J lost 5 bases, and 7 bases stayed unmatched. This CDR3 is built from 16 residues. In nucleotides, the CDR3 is TGTGCCAGCAGCTTAGAAGGGGGCCAGTGGACCGGGGAGCTGTTTTTT. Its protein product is CASSLEGGQWTGELFF.

CDR3 DNA: TGTGCCAGCAGTTACGCGTCTTGGGCAGGGGGAAACACCATATATTTT. Its protein product is CASSYASWAGGNTIYF. The chain uses TRBV6-6 and TRBJ1-3, with D possibly being TRBD1 (5 bases). This CDR3 has 16 residues. V lost 2 bases, J lost 4 bases, and 15 bases lay in between. The V gene's germline CDR1 is MNHNY and CDR2 SVGAGI (reference sequence).

The CDR3 sequence: CASSSTRLAAIYEQYF. The CDR3 bases are TGTGCCAGCAGCTCGACCAGACTAGCGGCGATCTACGAGCAGTACTTC. This chain connects TRBV5-6 to TRBJ2-7; TRBD2 agrees at 9 bases. Unmatched junction bases numbered 10, after V lost 3 bases and J lost 3 bases. The CDR3 has 16 residues. Germline-derived CDR1 and CDR2 are SGHDT and YYEEEE.

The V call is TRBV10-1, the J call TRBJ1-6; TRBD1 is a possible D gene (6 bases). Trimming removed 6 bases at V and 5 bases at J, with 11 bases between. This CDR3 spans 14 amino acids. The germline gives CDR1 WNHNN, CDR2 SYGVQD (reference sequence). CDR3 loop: CASRDSGDNSPLHF. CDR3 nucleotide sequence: TGCGCCAGCAGGGACAGTGGGGATAATTCACCCCTCCACTTT.

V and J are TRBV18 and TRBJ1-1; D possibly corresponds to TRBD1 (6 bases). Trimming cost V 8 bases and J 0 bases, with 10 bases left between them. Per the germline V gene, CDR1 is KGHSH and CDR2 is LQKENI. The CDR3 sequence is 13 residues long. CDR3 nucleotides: TGTGCCAGCCGGACAGCCTTGAACACTGAAGCTTTCTTT. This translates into CASRTALNTEAFF.

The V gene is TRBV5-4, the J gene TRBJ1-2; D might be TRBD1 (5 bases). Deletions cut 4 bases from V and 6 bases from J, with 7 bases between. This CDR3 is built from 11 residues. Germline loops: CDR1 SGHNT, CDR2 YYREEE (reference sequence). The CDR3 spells CASSPRDGYTF. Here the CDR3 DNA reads TGTGCCAGCAGCCCCAGGGATGGCTACACCTTC.

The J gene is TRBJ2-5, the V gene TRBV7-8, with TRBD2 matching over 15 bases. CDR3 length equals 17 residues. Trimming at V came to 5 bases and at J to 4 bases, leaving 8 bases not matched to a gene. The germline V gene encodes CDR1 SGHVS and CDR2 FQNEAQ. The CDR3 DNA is TGTGCCAGCAGCAGGACTAGCGGGGGGGCCTGGGGAGAGACCCAGTACTTC. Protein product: CASSRTSGGAWGETQYF.

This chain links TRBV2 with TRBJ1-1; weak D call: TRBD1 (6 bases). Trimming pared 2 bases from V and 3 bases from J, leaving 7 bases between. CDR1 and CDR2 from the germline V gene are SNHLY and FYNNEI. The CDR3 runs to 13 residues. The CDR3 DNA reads TGTGCCAGCAGTGAAAACAGGGACACTGAAGCTTTCTTT. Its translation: CASSENRDTEAFF.

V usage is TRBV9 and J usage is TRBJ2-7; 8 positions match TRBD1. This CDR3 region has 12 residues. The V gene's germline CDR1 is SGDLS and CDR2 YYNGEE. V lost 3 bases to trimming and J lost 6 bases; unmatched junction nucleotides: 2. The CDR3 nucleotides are TGTGCCAGCAGCGCAGGGGGCGCCGAGCAGTACTTC. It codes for CASSAGGAEQYF.

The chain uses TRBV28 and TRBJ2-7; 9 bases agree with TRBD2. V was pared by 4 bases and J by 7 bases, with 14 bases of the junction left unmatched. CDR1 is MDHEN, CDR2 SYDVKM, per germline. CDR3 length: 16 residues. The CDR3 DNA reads TGTGCCAGCAGTTCCGCCGGGGTAGCGGGGGTTTATGAGCAGTACTTC. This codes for CASSSAGVAGVYEQYF.

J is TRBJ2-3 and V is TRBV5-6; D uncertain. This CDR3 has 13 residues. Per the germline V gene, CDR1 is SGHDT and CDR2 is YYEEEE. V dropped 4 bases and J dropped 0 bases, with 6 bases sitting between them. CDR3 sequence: CASSVASTDTQYF. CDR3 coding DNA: TGTGCCAGCAGCGTGGCTAGCACAGATACGCAGTATTTT.

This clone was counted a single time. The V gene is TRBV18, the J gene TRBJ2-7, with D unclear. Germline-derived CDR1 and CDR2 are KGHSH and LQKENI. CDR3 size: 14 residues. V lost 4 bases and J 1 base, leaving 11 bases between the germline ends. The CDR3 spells CASSRADNSYEQYF. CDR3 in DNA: TGTGCCAGCTCACGGGCAGACAATTCCTACGAGCAGTACTTC.

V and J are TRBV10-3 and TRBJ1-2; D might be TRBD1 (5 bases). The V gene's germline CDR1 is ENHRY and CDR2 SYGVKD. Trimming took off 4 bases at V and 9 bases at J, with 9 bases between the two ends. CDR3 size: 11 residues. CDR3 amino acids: CAISGGGSYTF. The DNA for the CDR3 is TGTGCCATCAGTGGGGGGGGGAGCTACACCTTC.

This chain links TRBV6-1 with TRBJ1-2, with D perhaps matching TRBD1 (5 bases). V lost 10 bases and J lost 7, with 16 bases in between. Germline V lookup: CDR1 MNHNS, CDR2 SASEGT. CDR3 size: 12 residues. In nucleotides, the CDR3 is TGTGCCACCGGGGAGGGGTCCTTTGGCTACACCTTC. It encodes CATGEGSFGYTF.

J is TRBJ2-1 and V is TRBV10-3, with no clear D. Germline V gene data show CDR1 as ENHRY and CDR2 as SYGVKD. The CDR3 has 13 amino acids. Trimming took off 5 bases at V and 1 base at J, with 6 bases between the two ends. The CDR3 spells CAISTPSYNEQFF. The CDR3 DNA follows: TGTGCCATCAGTACTCCTTCCTACAATGAGCAGTTCTTC.

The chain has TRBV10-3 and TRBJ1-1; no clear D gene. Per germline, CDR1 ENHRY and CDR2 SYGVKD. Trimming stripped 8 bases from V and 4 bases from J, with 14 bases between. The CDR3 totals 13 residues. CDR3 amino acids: CAISARGSTEAFF. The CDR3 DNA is TGTGCCATCTCGGCGCGCGGGAGCACTGAAGCTTTCTTT.

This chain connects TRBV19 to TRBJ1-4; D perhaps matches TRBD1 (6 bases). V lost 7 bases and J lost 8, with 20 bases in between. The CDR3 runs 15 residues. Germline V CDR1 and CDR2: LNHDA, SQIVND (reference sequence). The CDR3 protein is CASKGALGAWEKLFF. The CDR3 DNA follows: TGTGCCAGTAAGGGAGCATTGGGGGCGTGGGAAAAACTGTTTTTT. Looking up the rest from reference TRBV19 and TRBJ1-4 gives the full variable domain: DGGITQSPKYLFRKEGQNVTLSCEQNLNHDAMYWYRQDPGQGLRLIYYSQIVNDFQKGDIAEGYSVSREKKESFPLTVTSAQKNPTAFYLCASKGALGAWEKLFFGSGTQLSVL.

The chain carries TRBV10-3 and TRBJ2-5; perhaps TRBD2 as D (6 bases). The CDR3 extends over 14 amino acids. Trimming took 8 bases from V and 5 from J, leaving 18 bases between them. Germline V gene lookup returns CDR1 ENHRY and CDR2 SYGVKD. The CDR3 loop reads CAIANGGVSETQYF. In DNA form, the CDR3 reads TGTGCCATCGCTAACGGGGGAGTTTCGGAGACCCAGTACTTC.

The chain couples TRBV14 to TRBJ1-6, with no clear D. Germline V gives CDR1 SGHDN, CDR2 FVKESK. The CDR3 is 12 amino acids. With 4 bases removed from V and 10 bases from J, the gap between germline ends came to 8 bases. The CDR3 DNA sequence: TGTGCCAGCAGCCGGACTACCTCACCCCTCCACTTT. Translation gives CASSRTTSPLHF.

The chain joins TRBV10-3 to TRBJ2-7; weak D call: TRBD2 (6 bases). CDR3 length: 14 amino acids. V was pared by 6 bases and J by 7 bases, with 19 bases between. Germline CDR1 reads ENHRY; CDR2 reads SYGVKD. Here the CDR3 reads CAISPRDRESEQYF. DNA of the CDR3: TGTGCCATCAGCCCCCGGGACCGGGAGAGTGAGCAGTACTTC.